One and the same sample provided the 26 T cell receptor beta chains below, sequenced in a study of shared clonotypes between healthy human individuals. Produced via immunoSEQ multiplex PCR; TCRdb's table is partial and in-frame only. The sample holds approximately 100,000 clones, just over 65% seen once. The sequencing sample was made of memory CD8+ T cells sorted from blood. Subset indicated: CD45RO+ cells pooled with CCR7-negative TemRA cells. These receptors were taken from a woman younger than 45 in good health.

In its sample, this clone was seen many times. V and J are TRBV14 and TRBJ2-7; 7 bases match TRBD1. The CDR3 length is 14 residues. Germline loops: CDR1 SGHDN, CDR2 FVKESK. V shed 4 bases and J 2 bases; nucleotides not matched to a gene: 5. CDR3 region: CASSLVGTAYEQYF. CDR3 nucleotide sequence: TGTGCCAGCAGCCTCGTGGGGACAGCCTACGAGCAGTACTTC.

A single count supports this clone. Other DNA sequences in the same sample also yield this CDR3. The rearrangement uses TRBV27 and TRBJ2-7, with no clear D. Germline CDR1 and CDR2: MNHEY and SMNVEV (reference sequence). The length of the CDR3 is 11 residues. Trimming pared 3 bases from V and 6 bases from J, leaving 6 bases between. The DNA for the CDR3 is TGTGCCAGCAGTTTCGGCGGCGAGCAGTACTTC. Translating gives CASSFGGEQYF.

J is TRBJ2-5 and V is TRBV4-1, with 8 bases fitting TRBD2. Germline V CDR1 and CDR2: MGHRA, YSYEKL. The CDR3 spans 17 residues. Trimming at V came to 1 base and at J to 2 bases, leaving 9 bases not matched to a gene. The CDR3 sequence: CASSQVPGLGGQETQYF. The CDR3 DNA sequence: TGCGCCAGCAGCCAAGTTCCGGGACTAGGGGGACAAGAGACCCAGTACTTC.

In this sample, this clone turned up a few times. The rearrangement links TRBV30 to TRBJ1-5; D is uncertain. The germline V gene has CDR1 GTSNPN and CDR2 SVGIG (reference sequence). The CDR3 extends over 14 amino acids. V lost 0 bases to trimming and J lost 7 bases, with 13 bases between them. This CDR3 is CAWSVILKTQPQHF. The CDR3 region has the DNA TGTGCCTGGAGTGTGATCCTCAAAACCCAGCCCCAGCATTTT.

V gene TRBV11-2 combines with J gene TRBJ2-1; perhaps TRBD2 as D (6 bases). Germline CDR1 SGHAT, CDR2 FQNNGV. Trimming removed 3 bases from V and 4 bases from J, with 16 bases in between. The CDR3 consists of 16 residues. As DNA, the CDR3 is TGTGCCAGCAGCTTCGAGGGAGGCATCATATACAATGAGCAGTTCTTC. Its translation: CASSFEGGIIYNEQFF.

This chain connects TRBV29-1 to TRBJ2-7; 10 bases agree with TRBD2. The CDR3 extends over 16 amino acids. Trimming removed 0 bases from V and 4 bases from J; junction bases left unmatched: 9. Germline lookup yields CDR1 SQVTM and CDR2 ANQGSEA. CDR3 nucleotides: TGCAGCGTTGAAGACTCTAGCGGGAGCGCCGGTTACGAGCAGTACTTC. This gives the protein CSVEDSSGSAGYEQYF.

The gene calls are TRBV19 and TRBJ1-5, with D possibly TRBD1 on 5 matching bases. Germline CDR1 reads LNHDA; CDR2 reads SQIVND (reference sequence). Trimming removed 4 bases from V and 4 bases from J, with 17 bases in between. The CDR3 length is 16 residues. The CDR3 loop is CASSTQPGRPNQPQHF. CDR3 nucleotides: TGTGCCAGTAGTACTCAACCGGGACGCCCGAATCAGCCCCAGCATTTT. Together with reference TRBV19 and TRBJ1-5, the CDR3 gives the full variable domain: DGGITQSPKYLFRKEGQNVTLSCEQNLNHDAMYWYRQDPGQGLRLIYYSQIVNDFQKGDIAEGYSVSREKKESFPLTVTSAQKNPTAFYLCASSTQPGRPNQPQHFGDGTRLSIL.

J is TRBJ2-3 and V is TRBV2; TRBD2 agrees at 8 bases. Germline V gene lookup returns CDR1 SNHLY and CDR2 FYNNEI. After removal of 2 bases from V and 1 base from J, the junction contained 5 bases not matched to a gene. CDR3 size: 16 residues. The CDR3 DNA reads TGTGCCAGCAGTGAATGGCGGGGGGAGGGCACAGATACGCAGTATTTT. This gives the protein CASSEWRGEGTDTQYF.

The CDR3 coding sequence is TGTGCCAGCAGTGATGACAGGAGCTCCTACAATGAGCAGTTCTTC. It yields the protein CASSDDRSSYNEQFF. The genes are TRBV6-1 and TRBJ2-1; TRBD1 might be the D (6 bases). Germline V CDR1 and CDR2: MNHNS, SASEGT. Trimming stripped 3 bases from V and 0 bases from J, with 9 bases between. CDR3 size: 15 residues.

The chain carries TRBV25-1 and TRBJ1-6; no clear D gene. V was clipped by 3 bases and J by 4 bases, with 4 bases between them. CDR1 MGHDK and CDR2 SYGVNS come from the germline V gene. This CDR3 has 13 residues. The CDR3 sequence: CASSERYNSPLHF. CDR3 nucleotides: TGTGCCAGCAGTGAGAGGTATAATTCACCCCTCCACTTT.

This clone was seen at least ten times. This chain connects TRBV15 to TRBJ1-4; weak D call: TRBD1 (5 bases). The CDR3 is made up of 15 amino acids. Germline CDR1 LNHNV, CDR2 YYDKDF (reference sequence). Trimming shortened V by 0 bases and J by 8 bases, and 13 bases separated the two germline ends. The chain's CDR3 is CATSRDPSGSEKLFF. The CDR3 region has the DNA TGTGCCACCAGCAGAGATCCGTCAGGGAGCGAAAAACTGTTTTTT.

This sequence joins TRBV15 and TRBJ1-2; TRBD1 might be the D (5 bases). The CDR3 extends over 16 amino acids. The V and J ends lost 0 bases and 4 bases respectively, with 15 bases between them. Germline loops: CDR1 LNHNV, CDR2 YYDKDF (reference sequence). The CDR3 loop is CATSRDWGETGYGYTF. In DNA, the CDR3 is TGTGCCACCAGCAGAGATTGGGGCGAGACTGGCTATGGCTACACCTTC.

CDR3 nucleotides: TGCAGTGTCGCGAACAATGAGCAGTTCTTC. It encodes CSVANNEQFF. The J gene is TRBJ2-1, the V gene TRBV20-1; D not resolved. The V gene's germline CDR1 is DFQATT and CDR2 SNEGSKA (reference sequence). The CDR3 has 10 amino acids. Trimming left V 7 bases short and J 5 bases short, with 6 bases between.

This clone was observed a handful of times. V is TRBV7-8 and J is TRBJ2-7; 7 bases are a match to TRBD1. The V gene end was trimmed by 6 bases and the J gene end by 3 bases; junction bases not matched to a gene: 11. The CDR3 spans 15 residues. CDR1 and CDR2 from the germline V gene are SGHVS and FQNEAQ. As DNA, the CDR3 is TGTGCCAGCAGTTCGACAGGGACGTCTAACTACGAGCAGTACTTC. It yields the protein CASSSTGTSNYEQYF.

This clone has just a few counts. The genes are TRBV6-1 and TRBJ1-1, with a possible D match to TRBD1 (6 bases). From germline, CDR1 is MNHNS and CDR2 SASEGT. The CDR3 runs to 14 residues. V lost 7 bases and J 3 bases, leaving 15 bases between the germline ends. The CDR3 sequence is CASTPTGEHTEAFF. In DNA form, the CDR3 reads TGTGCCAGCACCCCGACAGGAGAACACACTGAAGCTTTCTTT.

The sample holds a few counts of this clone. The chain recombines TRBV10-3 with TRBJ2-5; D is ambiguous. Per germline, CDR1 ENHRY and CDR2 SYGVKD. V dropped 2 bases and J dropped 5 bases, with 6 bases sitting between them. The CDR3 has 12 residues. The CDR3 protein is CAISEGQETQYF. As DNA, the CDR3 is TGTGCCATCAGTGAGGGCCAGGAGACCCAGTACTTC.

The rearrangement joins TRBV15 to TRBJ2-2; no definite D call. V was shortened by 5 bases and J by 2 bases, with 3 bases between the two germline ends. The CDR3 has 12 residues. CDR1 LNHNV and CDR2 YYDKDF come from the germline V gene (reference sequence). The CDR3, as DNA: TGTGCCACCAGCGGCAACACCGGGGAGCTGTTTTTT. Its translation is CATSGNTGELFF.

The chain couples TRBV5-1 to TRBJ1-2; 8 nucleotides align to TRBD1. CDR3 length: 15 residues. CDR1 and CDR2 (germline): SGHRS, YFSETQ. V was clipped by 4 bases and J by 3 bases; unmatched bases: 8. CDR3: CASSTGLQGDYGYTF. CDR3 in DNA: TGCGCCAGCAGCACCGGCCTACAGGGGGACTATGGCTACACCTTC.

The chain carries TRBV27 and TRBJ2-1; a weak D match, TRBD2 (5 bases). The V and J ends lost 6 bases and 4 bases respectively, with 16 bases between them. There are 15 residues in the CDR3. The germline V gene has CDR1 MNHEY and CDR2 SMNVEV (reference sequence). The CDR3 DNA is TGTGCCAGCAGACCCACCGGTGGACTTTACAATGAGCAGTTCTTC. Protein product: CASRPTGGLYNEQFF.

This clone was recorded only once. The gene calls are TRBV6-5 and TRBJ2-7; D remains unclear. Germline V gene data show CDR1 as MNHEY and CDR2 as SVGAGI. Trimming removed 2 bases at V and 2 bases at J, with 13 bases between. The CDR3 has 15 amino acids. The CDR3 coding sequence is TGTGCCAGCAGTTACGACGAGCGCCCGACCTACGAGCAGTACTTC. Translation: CASSYDERPTYEQYF.

This chain joins TRBV5-1 and TRBJ2-3; 14 bases fit TRBD2. CDR3 length: 19 residues. V was pared by 0 bases and J by 1 base, with 7 bases of the junction left unmatched. Germline V lookup: CDR1 SGHRS, CDR2 YFSETQ. CDR3 sequence: CASSLAPGLAGVGTDTQYF. CDR3 DNA: TGCGCCAGCAGCTTGGCGCCGGGACTAGCGGGAGTAGGCACAGATACGCAGTATTTT.

This clone was detected ten times or more. This sequence joins TRBV19 and TRBJ2-1, with D perhaps TRBD2 (5 bases). With 8 bases removed from V and 4 bases from J, the gap between germline ends came to 18 bases. CDR3 size: 15 residues. Germline V gives CDR1 LNHDA, CDR2 SQIVND (reference sequence). CDR3 sequence (DNA): TGTGCCAGTTCACGAGAGGGCGAGGGTTACAATGAGCAGTTCTTC. Protein sequence: CASSREGEGYNEQFF. Drawing the rest from reference TRBV19 and TRBJ2-1, the complete variable domain is DGGITQSPKYLFRKEGQNVTLSCEQNLNHDAMYWYRQDPGQGLRLIYYSQIVNDFQKGDIAEGYSVSREKKESFPLTVTSAQKNPTAFYLCASSREGEGYNEQFFGPGTRLTVL.

This clone has only a few counts. This sequence joins TRBV6-1 and TRBJ2-1; D call uncertain. Trimming took off 4 bases at V and 0 bases at J, with 10 bases between the two ends. CDR3 length: 15 residues. The germline V gene encodes CDR1 MNHNS and CDR2 SASEGT. The CDR3 coding sequence is TGTGCCAGCAGTGTAGAGGAGAGCTCCTACAATGAGCAGTTCTTC. Residues: CASSVEESSYNEQFF.

This rearrangement joins TRBV5-4 to TRBJ2-2; D is unclear. This CDR3 comprises 13 residues. Germline values: CDR1 SGHNT, CDR2 YYREEE (reference sequence). The V gene lost 5 bases and the J gene lost 2 bases, with 7 bases spanning the gap. CDR3 sequence: CASRLLNTGELFF. In nucleotides, the CDR3 is TGTGCCAGCAGACTACTCAACACCGGGGAGCTGTTTTTT. Filled out from reference TRBV5-4 and TRBJ2-2, the complete variable domain reads ETGVTQSPTHLIKTRGQQVTLRCSSQSGHNTVSWYQQALGQGPQFIFQYYREEENGRGNFPPRFSGLQFPNYSSELNVNALELDDSALYLCASRLLNTGELFFGEGSRLTVL.

This chain connects TRBV10-3 to TRBJ2-5; 10 positions agree with TRBD1. This CDR3 comprises 14 residues. J lost 2 bases, V lost 5 bases, and 2 bases had no gene match. Per the germline V gene, CDR1 is ENHRY and CDR2 is SYGVKD. Written as DNA, the CDR3 is TGTGCCATCAGTCCGGGACAGGGGCAAGAGACCCAGTACTTC. Encoded protein: CAISPGQGQETQYF.

This clone has a count of ten or more. The CDR3 loop reads CASSQGLAGEGYEQYF. Here the CDR3 DNA reads TGTGCCAGCAGCCAAGGGCTAGCGGGAGAAGGGTACGAGCAGTACTTC. The chain employs TRBV4-2 and TRBJ2-7; 10 bases match TRBD2. The CDR3 spans 16 residues. Trimming removed 1 base from V and 4 bases from J; junction bases left unmatched: 7. CDR1 and CDR2 (germline): LGHNA, YNFKEQ.